These 20 T cell receptor beta chains share one sample of origin, sequenced in a study of Graves' ophthalmopathy and Graves' hyperthyroidism. From RNA, the CDR3 regions of TCR beta chains were amplified and sequenced. In the first round, RT-PCR was carried out with HTBI primers, and a multiplex PCR formed the second round. In TCRdb, the multiplex PCR reads were re-called with MiXCR into one record per CDR3 protein. The data contain nearly 400,000 distinct CDR3 sequences, 15% to 20% of them singletons. The sequencing sample was made of peripheral blood. The receptors were sampled from a woman younger than 35 with Graves' ophthalmopathy.

In its sample, this clonotype was seen many times. The chain carries TRBV12-3 or TRBV12-4 and TRBJ2-5; unclear D gene. The CDR3 totals 15 residues. The V gene lost 5 bases and the J gene lost 4 bases, with 17 bases spanning the gap. The CDR3 reads CASSILLSDLETQYF. The DNA for the CDR3 is TGTGCCAGCAGTATCCTGCTCTCAGATTTAGAGACCCAGTACTTC.

This clonotype has ten or more counts. The chain couples TRBV18 to TRBJ2-7, with 7 positions matching TRBD1. The CDR3 consists of 13 residues. Germline CDR1 is KGHSH and CDR2 is LQKENI. The V segment lost 3 bases and the J segment 5 bases; nucleotides outside the gene matches: 4. CDR3 residues: CASSPLTGHEQYF. The CDR3, as DNA: TGTGCCAGCTCACCGTTGACAGGGCACGAGCAGTACTTC.

This clonotype was counted many times. The chain couples TRBV12-3 or TRBV12-4 to TRBJ1-5, with a weak D call TRBD1 (5 bases). V lost 6 bases and J 0 bases, leaving 6 bases between the germline ends. The CDR3 is 13 residues long. CDR3 DNA: TGTGCCAGCAGAGGGGTTAGCAATCAGCCCCAGCATTTT. Its translation: CASRGVSNQPQHF.

This clonotype showed up many times. The V call is TRBV12-3 or TRBV12-4, the J call TRBJ2-7; TRBD1 matches at 10 bases. V trimming: 5 bases; J trimming: 3 bases; junction bases outside the gene matches: 4. The CDR3 sequence is 14 residues long. DNA for the CDR3: TGTGCCAGCAGTCGGACAGGGGGAGGCTACGAGCAGTACTTC. It codes for CASSRTGGGYEQYF.

This clonotype has at least ten counts. The chain employs TRBV6-5 and TRBJ2-2; the match to TRBD1 covers 7 bases. CDR1 is MNHEY, CDR2 SVGAGI, per germline. This CDR3 comprises 12 residues. With V trimmed by 6 bases and J by 5 bases, 0 bases remained unmatched. Here the CDR3 reads CASRQGTGELFF. The DNA for the CDR3 is TGTGCCAGCAGACAGGGGACCGGGGAGCTGTTTTTT.

This clonotype was seen ten or more times. The genes are TRBV6-1 and TRBJ2-2; a weak D match, TRBD1 (5 bases). Germline CDR1 reads MNHNS; CDR2 reads SASEGT. This CDR3 is 16 amino acids long. The germline V and J ends were trimmed by 8 bases and 0 bases, with 16 bases remaining between them. CDR3 nucleotide sequence: TGTGCCAGCGTATTACGTCAGGGCCCGAACACCGGGGAGCTGTTTTTT. This codes for CASVLRQGPNTGELFF.

This clonotype was detected ten times or more. J is TRBJ2-5 and V is TRBV2; TRBD2 is a possible D gene (6 bases). Germline CDR1 is SNHLY and CDR2 is FYNNEI. The V and J ends lost 6 bases and 1 base respectively, with 21 bases between them. This CDR3 is built from 17 residues. In DNA, the CDR3 is TGTGCCAGCAGGGGCGATCCCCGGGAGACTACCCAAGAGACCCAGTACTTC. Amino acids: CASRGDPRETTQETQYF.

The sample holds many counts of this clonotype. The V and J genes are TRBV5-1 and TRBJ2-2; TRBD2 matches at 8 bases. Germline CDR1 and CDR2: SGHRS and YFSETQ. With V trimmed by 6 bases and J by 4 bases, 5 bases remained unmatched. The CDR3 contains 14 residues. As DNA, the CDR3 is TGCGCCAGCAAAGTAGCGGGGTCCACCGGGGAGCTGTTTTTT. This sequence encodes CASKVAGSTGELFF.

Ten or more counts support this clonotype. This sequence joins TRBV30 and TRBJ2-7; 10 positions agree with TRBD1. The V gene's germline CDR1 is GTSNPN and CDR2 SVGIG (reference sequence). Unmatched junction bases numbered 11, after V lost 3 bases and J lost 9 bases. This CDR3 comprises 14 residues. In DNA, the CDR3 is TGTGCCTGGAGCCCCCCGAGACAGGGGGCGCGGCAGTACTTC. It codes for CAWSPPRQGARQYF. The whole variable domain, filled in from reference TRBV30 and TRBJ2-7, reads SQTIHQWPATLVQPVGSPLSLECTVEGTSNPNLYWYRQAAGRGLQLLFYSVGIGQISSEVPQNLSASRPQDRQFILSSKKLLLSDSGFYLCAWSPPRQGARQYFGPGTRLTVT.

This clonotype came up many times. This rearrangement joins TRBV7-9 to TRBJ2-7; 13 bases line up with TRBD2. Germline CDR1 reads SEHNR; CDR2 reads FQNEAQ (reference sequence). Trimming at V came to 5 bases and at J to 5 bases, leaving 9 bases not matched to a gene. The CDR3 has 16 amino acids. For the CDR3, the DNA is TGTGCCAGCAGCCCTTGGACTAGCGGGAGATCAGACGAGCAGTACTTC. Encoded protein: CASSPWTSGRSDEQYF.

This clonotype was seen repeatedly, ten times or more. The rearrangement joins TRBV12-5 to TRBJ1-3, with D possibly matching TRBD1 (6 bases). CDR1 is LGHNT and CDR2 is FRNRAP in the germline V gene. V lost 5 bases and J 0 bases, leaving 20 bases between the germline ends. The CDR3 has 18 amino acids. CDR3 in amino acids: CASGPINRVFSSGNTIYF. DNA for the CDR3: TGTGCTAGTGGTCCGATAAACAGGGTCTTTAGCTCTGGAAACACCATATATTTT.

The gene calls are TRBV19 and TRBJ2-7; 9 bases match TRBD1. V was clipped by 7 bases and J by 5 bases; unmatched bases: 12. CDR1 is LNHDA and CDR2 is SQIVND in the germline V gene (reference sequence). There are 15 residues in the CDR3. In nucleotides, the CDR3 is TGTGCCAGTACTAAGTCGGGACAGGGTAACAACGAGCAGTACTTC. Translating it yields CASTKSGQGNNEQYF. The entire variable domain, with the rest obtained from reference TRBV19 and TRBJ2-7, is as follows: DGGITQSPKYLFRKEGQNVTLSCEQNLNHDAMYWYRQDPGQGLRLIYYSQIVNDFQKGDIAEGYSVSREKKESFPLTVTSAQKNPTAFYLCASTKSGQGNNEQYFGPGTRLTVT.

J is TRBJ1-2 and V is TRBV24-1; D remains ambiguous. The CDR3 is made up of 14 amino acids. Germline V CDR1 and CDR2: KGHDR, SFDVKD. Trimming shortened V by 6 bases and J by 8 bases, and 18 bases separated the two germline ends. The CDR3 sequence: CATSSSAGWGGYTF. The CDR3 DNA reads TGTGCCACCAGTTCTTCCGCGGGTTGGGGAGGCTACACCTTC.

This clonotype has ten or more counts. V and J are TRBV27 and TRBJ1-1; D gene unclear. The V end lost 1 base, the J end lost 7 bases, and 7 bases lay between the germline ends. Per the germline V gene, CDR1 is MNHEY and CDR2 is SMNVEV (reference sequence). The length of the CDR3 is 12 residues. As DNA, the CDR3 is TGTGCCAGCAGTTTATTCGGAAGTGAAGCTTTCTTT. This encodes CASSLFGSEAFF.

This chain uses TRBV6-1 with TRBJ1-3; D call uncertain. Germline assignment: CDR1 MNHNS and CDR2 SASEGT. The CDR3 runs to 17 residues. V was pared by 1 base and J by 0 bases, with 13 bases between. CDR3 sequence reads: CASSEGSAGSSGNTIYF. The CDR3 DNA reads as TGTGCCAGCAGTGAAGGCTCAGCAGGAAGCTCTGGAAACACCATATATTTT.

This clonotype was picked up many times. The chain is built from TRBV15 and TRBJ2-7; TRBD1 matches 11 bases. This CDR3 spans 15 amino acids. Per germline, CDR1 LNHNV and CDR2 YYDKDF (reference sequence). With 0 bases clipped from V and 3 bases from J, the junction kept 1 base outside the gene matches. CDR3 sequence reads: CATSREGTGGYEQYF. CDR3 nucleotides: TGTGCCACCAGCAGAGAGGGGACAGGGGGCTACGAGCAGTACTTC.

In its sample, this clonotype was seen many times. As the CDR3 is not closed by the conserved phenylalanine or tryptophan, this likely results from a read error. J is TRBJ1-6 and V is TRBV30; D ambiguous. The CDR3 contains 13 residues. Between the trimmed V and J ends, which lost 4 bases and 8 bases, there was a span of 12 bases. CDR1 and CDR2 (germline): GTSNPN, SVGIG (reference sequence). CDR3 region: CAWKPLDYSPLHL. Here the CDR3 DNA reads TGTGCCTGGAAACCCTTAGACTATTCACCCCTCCACCTT.

In its sample, this clonotype was seen a few times. The chain joins TRBV6-2 or TRBV6-3 to TRBJ1-1, with 7 bases fitting TRBD1. V trimming: 6 bases; J trimming: 9 bases; junction bases outside the gene matches: 13. This CDR3 has 14 residues. Germline V lookup: CDR1 MNHEY, CDR2 SVGEGT. The CDR3 sequence is CASSTLDAGQKAFF. CDR3 DNA sequence: TGTGCCAGCAGCACCCTAGACGCGGGACAGAAAGCTTTCTTT.

This clonotype appeared many times. The chain carries TRBV5-1 and TRBJ2-7, with D tentatively TRBD2 (6 bases). This CDR3 spans 16 amino acids. CDR1 is SGHRS, CDR2 YFSETQ, per germline. V was cut by 4 bases and J by 2 bases, with 19 bases left in between. This CDR3 is CASSPRRSGGAYEQYF. In DNA, the CDR3 is TGCGCCAGCAGCCCCCGCCGCAGTGGAGGGGCCTACGAGCAGTACTTC.

This clonotype occurred many times. The CDR3 region is CSASDRLEAFF. The CDR3, as DNA: TGCAGTGCTAGTGACAGGCTTGAAGCTTTCTTT. The chain carries TRBV20-1 and TRBJ1-1; possibly TRBD1 for D (6 bases). The CDR3 runs 11 residues. With 3 bases removed from V and 7 bases from J, the gap between germline ends came to 9 bases. Germline V CDR1 and CDR2: DFQATT, SNEGSKA (reference sequence).